The 10 T cell receptor beta chains below were found in one sample sequenced in a study of OX40 agonist ivuxolimab in advanced cancers. Profiling relied on immunoSEQ multiplex PCR, and the TCRdb table lists in-frame clones only, not all of them. Of over 55,000 clones listed, roughly 89% are singletons. The source material was CD4+ or CD8+ T cells sorted from blood, sampled in a trial of the OX40 agonist ivuxolimab. These receptors all stem from an adult with an advanced solid tumor such as melanoma, head and neck, liver or kidney cancer.

The chain links TRBV28 to TRBJ2-7, with no clear D. Germline assignment: CDR1 MDHEN and CDR2 SYDVKM. The V gene lost 6 bases and the J gene lost 0 bases, with 6 bases spanning the gap. This CDR3 is 12 amino acids long. CDR3: CASRYSSYEQYF. The CDR3 region has the DNA TGTGCCAGCAGATATAGCTCCTACGAGCAGTACTTC.

This chain connects TRBV28 to TRBJ2-7; weak D call: TRBD1 (6 bases). The V end was cut by 3 bases, the J end by 3 bases, with 15 bases between. Germline V gene sequence: CDR1 MDHEN, CDR2 SYDVKM. The length of the CDR3 is 15 residues. The CDR3 loop is CASSFRRGGHYEQYF. CDR3 in DNA: TGTGCCAGCAGTTTCCGCAGGGGTGGACACTACGAGCAGTACTTC.

The chain combines TRBV11-3 with TRBJ2-1, with TRBD2 identical over 13 bases. V was clipped by 4 bases and J by 8 bases; unmatched bases: 8. Germline V CDR1 and CDR2: SGHNT, YENEEA. The CDR3 is 16 amino acids. CDR3 nucleotides: TGTGCCAGCAGCTACCGGACTAGCGGGAGATCGGATGAGCAGTTCTTC. Translating it yields CASSYRTSGRSDEQFF.

The gene calls are TRBV28 and TRBJ1-3; no clear D gene. Trimming took off 8 bases at V and 0 bases at J, with 11 bases between the two ends. The germline V gene has CDR1 MDHEN and CDR2 SYDVKM. The CDR3 is 14 amino acids. The CDR3: CASLERSSGNTIYF. CDR3 DNA: TGTGCCAGCCTAGAGAGGAGCTCTGGAAACACCATATATTTT.

This clone was observed once. The genes are TRBV13 and TRBJ2-5, with TRBD2 matching 11 bases. The J call may be in error: the DNA end matches TRBJ2-7 better. The CDR3 totals 16 residues. CDR1 and CDR2 from the germline V gene are PRHDT and FYEKMQ (reference sequence). In DNA form, the CDR3 reads TGTGCCAGCAGCCTAAGACTAGCGGGGAGCTCCTACGAGCAGTACTTC. This encodes CASSLRLAGSSYEQYF.

The DNA for the CDR3 is TGTGCCAGCACCCTAGGTAACGGGATTTATGGCTACACCTTC. Translating gives CASTLGNGIYGYTF. This chain links TRBV28 with TRBJ1-2; D ambiguous. Germline V gene data show CDR1 as MDHEN and CDR2 as SYDVKM. CDR3 length: 14 residues. The V end was cut by 7 bases, the J end by 5 bases, with 17 bases between.

The chain recombines TRBV2 with TRBJ2-1; TRBD2 matches at 10 bases. CDR3 size: 14 residues. CDR1 is SNHLY, CDR2 FYNNEI, per germline. V trimming: 4 bases; J trimming: 6 bases; junction bases outside the gene matches: 3. The CDR3 DNA reads as TGTGCCAGCAGTGTCGGGACTAGCGTCAATGAGCAGTTCTTC. Protein product: CASSVGTSVNEQFF.

Note on this clone: Other DNA variants within this sample encode the same CDR3. The chain combines TRBV5-1 with TRBJ2-7; D unclear. The ends were cut back, 0 bases at V and 4 bases at J, with 5 bases in the middle. This CDR3 comprises 12 residues. Germline assignment: CDR1 SGHRS and CDR2 YFSETQ. CDR3 DNA sequence: TGCGCCAGCAGCTTGGAAGGGTACGAGCAGTACTTC. It codes for CASSLEGYEQYF. Combining the CDR3 with reference TRBV5-1 and TRBJ2-7 gives the whole variable domain KAGVTQTPRYLIKTRGQQVTLSCSPISGHRSVSWYQQTPGQGLQFLFEYFSETQRNKGNFPGRFSGRQFSNSRSEMNVSTLELGDSALYLCASSLEGYEQYFGPGTRLTVT.

The chain recombines TRBV28 with TRBJ1-5; the D gene is possibly TRBD1 (5 bases). The CDR3 has 16 residues. The germline CDR1 and CDR2 sequences are MDHEN and SYDVKM. The V gene lost 6 bases and the J gene lost 4 bases, with 19 bases spanning the gap. CDR3 residues: CASSPSGGVGNQPQHF. CDR3 DNA: TGTGCCAGCAGCCCCTCGGGGGGGGTAGGGAATCAGCCCCAGCATTTT.

V and J are TRBV11-2 and TRBJ2-3; no definite D call. Trimming took 5 bases from V and 0 from J, leaving 6 bases between them. Germline-derived CDR1 and CDR2 are SGHAT and FQNNGV. This CDR3 region has 13 residues. The chain's CDR3 is CASSPPSTDTQYF. CDR3 in DNA: TGTGCCAGCAGCCCCCCTAGCACAGATACGCAGTATTTT.